This TCR beta chain was obtained from a study of blood T cell repertoires in COVID-19 (dated by TCRdb to between 2020 and 2021). Regarding the complete study: Samples from collaborators originated in the United States, Italy and Spain and spanned both the acute and convalescent phases of COVID-19. Subjects who had been exposed to COVID-19, were actively infected with it, or had recovered from it provided the deeply sampled blood TCRbeta repertoires that made up the dataset. The repertoires were released in a freely available public database meant as a resource for research on the immune response to SARS-CoV-2. The sample metadata nearly always contained a de-identified subject ID, COVID-19 status, age in years and sex. The prospective study material was composed of cDNA or gDNA derived from T cells, B-cell-depleted T cells, or PBMCs. The samples were drawn from the first 160 participants of the ongoing ImmuneRACE study and from some 1,300 subjects provided by 6 global collaborators. Where available, HLA class I and class II types were obtained from metadata supplied by the sample provider rather than from assay-based typing. The paper as a whole reports these results and caveats: The quantity of clinical and demographic metadata differed by source and by participant and was supplied without curation.

At one collaborating source in Seattle, patients were enrolled during active infection and were followed longitudinally through the course of disease. Collaborating institutions collected whole blood in K2EDTA tubes following their own protocols. For TCRbeta analysis, collaborator samples were shipped as frozen whole blood, as isolated PBMCs, or as DNA extracted from either sample type. A word on this clone: Its recognized antigen is unknown. No qualities accompany the bases; no much larger clone lies one base away.

The immunoSEQ Assay, a bias-controlled multiplex PCR, was used to amplify TCRbeta CDR3 regions from genomic DNA. In the original analysis: The number of nucleated cells in each sample was estimated from the amplification of reference gene primers within the assay. To quantify the absolute abundance of each unique TCRbeta CDR3 rearrangement, sequence reads were collapsed and filtered. For each sample, productive Simpson clonality was calculated as the square root of Simpson's diversity index across productive rearrangements. TCRdb limited this immuneACCESS table to in-frame rearrangements with V and J called. A share of clones is missing; checked studies link under half to unresolved V genes, and the rest is unexplained. The V and J calls and clone size were taken over from that table, and D and trimming were inferred from the DNA. The sample table lists about 240,000 clones, about 85% of them with a count of one. The ten largest clones add up to roughly a tenth of the sample.

Inclusive of the bounding cysteine and phenylalanine, the CDR3 is 17 residues long. Only CDR3 DNA remains: 51 bases, in frame from the first base. As encoded in the germline V gene (reference sequence), CDR1 is LNHNV while CDR2 is YYDKDF. V trim: 4 bases; J trim: 6 bases; unmatched bases: 14. Sequencing input: peripheral blood. This TCR came from a woman aged 50 to 60 with COVID-19, enrolled during active disease. The rearranged segments are TRBV15 and TRBJ2-3, and TRBD1 matches 9 of the central bases. Read as DNA, the sequence is TGTGCCACCAGCAATTTGCCGGGACAGGGTGCCTCCGATACGCAGTATTTT. Its protein is CATSNLPGQGASDTQYF.